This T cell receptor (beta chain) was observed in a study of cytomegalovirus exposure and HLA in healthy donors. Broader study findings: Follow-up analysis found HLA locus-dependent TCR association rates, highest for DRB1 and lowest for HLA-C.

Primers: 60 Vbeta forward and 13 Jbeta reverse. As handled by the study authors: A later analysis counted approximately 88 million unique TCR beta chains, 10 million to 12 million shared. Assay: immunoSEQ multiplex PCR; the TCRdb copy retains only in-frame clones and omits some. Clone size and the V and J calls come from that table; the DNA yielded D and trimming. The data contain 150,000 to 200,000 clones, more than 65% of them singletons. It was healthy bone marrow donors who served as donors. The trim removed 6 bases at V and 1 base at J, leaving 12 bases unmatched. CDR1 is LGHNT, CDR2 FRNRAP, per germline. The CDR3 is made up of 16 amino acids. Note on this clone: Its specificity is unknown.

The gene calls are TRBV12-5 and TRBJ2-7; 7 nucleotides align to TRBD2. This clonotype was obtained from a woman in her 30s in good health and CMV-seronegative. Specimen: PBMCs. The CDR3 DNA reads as TGTGCTAGTGGACCCCCGACTAGCCGTTCGTCCTACGAGCAGTACTTC. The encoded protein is CASGPPTSRSSYEQYF.